What follows are 7 T cell receptor beta chains derived from one specimen sequenced in a study of prognosis after radiotherapy for stage I lung cancer. Amplification of TCR beta CDR3 from genomic DNA used two-round multiplex PCR. Gene-specific TRBV and TRBJ primers were used in PCR round one. TCRdb reprocessed the multiplex PCR reads with MiXCR, giving one entry per CDR3 protein. The sample records around 59,000 distinct CDR3 sequences, about 30% being singletons. This sample comprised PBMCs, obtained before or after stereotactic body radiation therapy (not recorded which). These receptors were collected from a donor aged 50 or older with non-small cell lung cancer.

In its sample, this clonotype was seen many times. CDR3 sequence (DNA): TGCGCCAGCAGCCAATCCGAGACAACTTCCGAAAACTCACCCCTCCACTTT. Its protein is CASSQSETTSENSPLHF. J is TRBJ1-6 and V is TRBV4-1; D not resolved. The germline V gene encodes CDR1 MGHRA and CDR2 YSYEKL. The CDR3 is 17 residues long. V lost 2 bases, J lost 10 bases, and 21 bases lay in between.

Details on this clonotype: Since the CDR3 does not end with the conserved phenylalanine or tryptophan, this likely comes from a read error. CDR3 in amino acids: CASSLGSKSSGANVLTL. The CDR3, as DNA: TGCGCCAGCAGCTTGGGGTCAAAGAGCTCTGGGGCCAACGTCCTGACTTTA. J is TRBJ2-6 and V is TRBV5-1; no definite D call. The V gene's germline CDR1 is SGHRS and CDR2 YFSETQ. The CDR3 length is 17 residues. With 0 bases removed from V and 0 bases from J, the gap between germline ends came to 10 bases.

This clonotype occurred many times. The CDR3 region has the DNA TGCAGTGCTAGTATGGCTAGCGGGACGAGCTCCTACAATGAGCAGTTCTTC. Protein sequence: CSASMASGTSSYNEQFF. V and J are TRBV20-1 and TRBJ2-1, with TRBD2 identical over 9 bases. The germline V gene has CDR1 DFQATT and CDR2 SNEGSKA (reference sequence). The CDR3 totals 17 residues. V lost 3 bases to trimming and J lost 0 bases; unmatched junction nucleotides: 9.

This clonotype occurred many times. The chain combines TRBV6-2 or TRBV6-3 with TRBJ1-2, with 9 bases identical to TRBD1. Trimming cost V 6 bases and J 2 bases; bases outside gene matches: 4. The CDR3 is 14 amino acids. The germline V gene has CDR1 MNHEY and CDR2 SVGEGT. The CDR3 loop reads CASSVGQGNYGYTF. The DNA for the CDR3 is TGTGCCAGCAGCGTCGGACAGGGGAACTATGGCTACACCTTC.

The table lists this clonotype with many counts. The rearrangement joins TRBV9 to TRBJ1-2; the D is unclear. Per the germline V gene, CDR1 is SGDLS and CDR2 is YYNGEE. Trimming left V 0 bases short and J 4 bases short, with 4 bases between. This CDR3 is built from 12 residues. CDR3 sequence: CASSVVGYGYTF. The CDR3 region has the DNA TGTGCCAGCAGCGTAGTTGGCTATGGCTACACCTTC.

As concerns this clonotype: This is likely an artifact of a read error, given a far larger clone one base away. This CDR3 fails to terminate in the conserved phenylalanine or tryptophan, so it likely reflects a read error. This sequence joins TRBV6-6 and TRBJ2-5, with TRBD2 matching over 7 bases. Germline V lookup: CDR1 MNHNY, CDR2 SVGAGI (reference sequence). The V and J ends lost 0 bases and 2 bases, in that order; junction bases with no gene match: 9. The length of the CDR3 is 17 residues. CDR3 amino acids: CASSYSGRLAEQETQYL. The CDR3, as DNA: TGTGCCAGCAGTTACTCCGGGCGGCTAGCGGAACAAGAGACCCAGTACCTC.

This clonotype was seen at least ten times. The chain combines TRBV6-2 or TRBV6-3 with TRBJ1-2; TRBD1 is a possible D gene (6 bases). CDR3 length equals 14 residues. The germline V gene encodes CDR1 MNHEY and CDR2 SVGEGT. V was cut by 2 bases and J by 9 bases, with 16 bases left in between. The CDR3 is CASSYQGTTLSYTF. The CDR3, as DNA: TGTGCCAGCAGTTACCAGGGGACCACGTTGAGCTACACCTTC.